Given below is one T cell receptor beta chain in context. The target antigen is unknown. TCRdb re-analysed the 5' RACE reads in MiXCR, keeping a single row per CDR3 protein. The sample consists of 250,000 to 350,000 distinct CDR3 sequences, less than 25% of them appearing once. These data are taken from a study of CD8 T cells in ankylosing spondylitis. General study results and limits: The study looked at matched synovial fluid samples from ankylosing spondylitis patients. Disease-linked clones were reported to be significantly enriched there. Relatively scarce in peripheral blood, disease-linked clones were CD8+.

The CDR3 runs to 20 residues. Germline assignment: CDR1 LNHNV and CDR2 YYDKDF (reference sequence). V lost 0 bases and J lost 6; bases outside the gene matches: 17. The TCR sequence derives from a female donor with ankylosing spondylitis or in good health (not recorded which). The chain couples TRBV15 to TRBJ2-1, with 10 bases matching TRBD2. Sequenced sample: blood, either unsorted or a sorted T cell fraction (not recorded which). The CDR3 sequence is CATSRDLRTSGSSPFNEQFF. The CDR3 coding sequence is TGTGCCACCAGCAGAGATCTCAGGACTAGCGGTTCCTCCCCGTTCAATGAGCAGTTCTTC. Full variable domain (outside the CDR3, taken from reference TRBV15 and TRBJ2-1): DAMVIQNPRYQVTQFGKPVTLSCSQTLNHNVMYWYQQKSSQAPKLLFHYYDKDFNNEADTPDNFQSRRPNTSFCFLDIRSPGLGDTAMYLCATSRDLRTSGSSPFNEQFFGPGTRLTVL.